This T cell receptor beta chain was retrieved from a study of post-analysis software for immune sequencing data. The V end lost 1 base, the J end lost 3 bases, and 9 bases lay between the germline ends. From germline, CDR1 is MGHRA and CDR2 YSYEKL. The CDR3 consists of 14 residues. Study-wide findings and caveats: Compared with controls, patients showed significantly lower normalized Chao1 diversity. Controls showed lower frequencies than patients for five TRBV segments, and TRBV5-6, TRBV5-1 and TRBV20-1 were among these.

The authors incorporated unique molecular identifiers into the TCR beta cDNA libraries. With about 0.9 to 11 million T cells as the source, approximately 500,000 cDNA molecules resulted. TCRdb reprocessed the PCR reads via MiXCR and lists one record per CDR3 protein. The sample includes almost 700,000 distinct CDR3 sequences, approximately 59% of them seen just once. Only a few counts were recorded for this clonotype. As yet, its antigen is unknown. The sequence was collected from a girl aged 2 to 9 with multiple sclerosis. The sample comprised blood. The rearrangement uses TRBV4-1 and TRBJ1-2, with unresolved D. The chain's CDR3 is CASSQGDGHYGYTF. CDR3 in DNA: TGCGCCAGCAGCCAAGGAGACGGGCACTATGGCTACACCTTC.